This T cell receptor (beta chain) emerged from a study of cytomegalovirus exposure and HLA in healthy donors (TCRdb year 2017). Looking at the study overall: The 500 to 800 repertoires of the first cohort and the 120 or so validation repertoires were produced on the same platform, according to a later analysis. The study was designed to test whether signatures of past pathogen exposure could be identified by cataloging public T cell receptors. A separate validation cohort of roughly 130 different subjects was used in addition to the roughly 720-subject first cohort. The study combined high-throughput TCR immunosequencing, statistical association of individual TCRs with disease status, and machine learning to predict cytomegalovirus infection status. Results the study describes overall, beyond this receptor: Three of the identified cytomegalovirus-associated TCR beta chains were confirmed in vitro to be specific for cytomegalovirus antigens. A total of fewer than 200 TCR beta chains were listed by the study as associated with cytomegalovirus. Subsequent analysis determined that TCRs grouped into clusters in the first cohort also showed a tendency toward co-occurrence across the 120 validation repertoires, and about 94% of cluster scores exceeded 0. All 120 or so repertoires were used to score co-occurrence in the validation cohort in a later analysis, because that analysis had no HLA typing for the cohort. The classifier was reported to diagnose cytomegalovirus status with high specificity and sensitivity in both the original cohort and the validation cohort. It was suggested by the authors that the approach could potentially be generalized to other disease states and immunological phenotypes. While some public TCRs were present in many individuals, most TCR sequences turned up only very rarely across donors.

A word on this clone: Its target antigen remains unknown. No base quality values were provided; no much bigger clone lies one nucleotide off.

The method was the immunoSEQ multiplex PCR assay. The source study handled its data this way. To diagnose cytomegalovirus status from the catalog of TCR beta chain sequences, a statistical classification framework was built. Here the immuneACCESS table is served through TCRdb, limited to in-frame sequences with V and J called. Missing clones are a known gap in these copies; in checked studies unresolved V genes cover under half, and the rest lacks a known reason. V, J and clone size are taken as reported in that table, and D and trimming were inferred from the DNA itself. Across this sample there are about 150,000 clones, with roughly 86% seen only once. Roughly 1.9% of the sample is taken by the ten largest. The donors were included in the validation cohort of roughly 130 subjects, a group kept apart from the approximately 650-subject first cohort. The CDR3 contains 15 residues, cysteine and phenylalanine counted. Only CDR3 DNA is held: 45 bases, read in frame from base 1. Trimming leaves V shorter by 3 bases and J shorter by 3 bases, with the junction holding 5 bases beyond the gene matches. CDR1 and CDR2 (LNHDA, SQIVND) derive from the germline V gene (reference sequence).

This TCR derives from a human donor in good health. The chain employs TRBV19 and TRBJ1-5, and TRBD1 matches 7 of the central bases. The sample taken for sequencing was PBMCs. The nucleotides are TGTGCCAGTAGTATTAACAGGGGATTCAATCAGCCCCAGCATTTT. The resulting protein is CASSINRGFNQPQHF.